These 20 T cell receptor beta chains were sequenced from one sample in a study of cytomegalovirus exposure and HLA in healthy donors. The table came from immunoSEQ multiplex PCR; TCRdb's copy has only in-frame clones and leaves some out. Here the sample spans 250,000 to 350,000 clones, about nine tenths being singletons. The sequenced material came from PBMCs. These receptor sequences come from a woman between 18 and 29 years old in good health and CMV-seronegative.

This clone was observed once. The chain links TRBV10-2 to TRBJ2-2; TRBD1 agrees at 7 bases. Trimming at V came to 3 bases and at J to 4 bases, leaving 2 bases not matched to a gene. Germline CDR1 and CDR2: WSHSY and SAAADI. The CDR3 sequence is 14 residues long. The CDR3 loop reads CASSEQGTTGELFF. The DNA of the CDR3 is TGCGCCAGCAGTGAACAGGGGACCACCGGGGAGCTGTTTTTT.

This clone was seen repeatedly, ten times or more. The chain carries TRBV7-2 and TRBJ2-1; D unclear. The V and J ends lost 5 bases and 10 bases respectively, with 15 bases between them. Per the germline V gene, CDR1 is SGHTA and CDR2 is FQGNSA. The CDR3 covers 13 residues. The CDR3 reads CASSGNFLGEQFF. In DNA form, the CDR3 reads TGTGCCAGCAGCGGCAACTTCCTCGGGGAGCAGTTCTTC.

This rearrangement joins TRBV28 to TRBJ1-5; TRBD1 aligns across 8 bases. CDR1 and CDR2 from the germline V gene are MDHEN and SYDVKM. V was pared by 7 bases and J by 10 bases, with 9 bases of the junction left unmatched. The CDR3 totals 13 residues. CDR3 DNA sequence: TGTGCCAGCATAACCCCCCCAGGGGGCCCCCAGCATTTT. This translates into CASITPPGGPQHF. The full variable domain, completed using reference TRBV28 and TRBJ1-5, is DVKVTQSSRYLVKRTGEKVFLECVQDMDHENMFWYRQDPGLGLRLIYFSYDVKMKEKGDIPEGYSVSREKKERFSLILESASTNQTSMYLCASITPPGGPQHFGDGTRLSIL.

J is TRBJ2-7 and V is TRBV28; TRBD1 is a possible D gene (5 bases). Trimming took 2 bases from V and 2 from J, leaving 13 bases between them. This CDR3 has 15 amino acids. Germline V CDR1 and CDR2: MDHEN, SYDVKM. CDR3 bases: TGTGCCAGCAGTTTAGGGGCAGCAACCACCTACGAGCAGTACTTC. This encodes CASSLGAATTYEQYF.

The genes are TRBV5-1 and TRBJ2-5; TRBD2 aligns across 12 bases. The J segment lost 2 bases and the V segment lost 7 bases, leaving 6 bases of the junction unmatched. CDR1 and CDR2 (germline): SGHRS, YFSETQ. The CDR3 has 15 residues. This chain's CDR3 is CASRATSGGQETQYF. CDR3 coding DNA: TGCGCCAGCCGAGCGACTAGCGGGGGACAAGAGACCCAGTACTTC.

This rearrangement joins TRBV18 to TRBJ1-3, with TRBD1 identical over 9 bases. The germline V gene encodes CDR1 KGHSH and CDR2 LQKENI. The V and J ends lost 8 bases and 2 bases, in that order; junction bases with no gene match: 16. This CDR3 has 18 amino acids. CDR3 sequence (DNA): TGTGCCAGCCCAACATCAGGACAGGGGTTAGAAGCTGGAAACACCATATATTTT. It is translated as CASPTSGQGLEAGNTIYF.

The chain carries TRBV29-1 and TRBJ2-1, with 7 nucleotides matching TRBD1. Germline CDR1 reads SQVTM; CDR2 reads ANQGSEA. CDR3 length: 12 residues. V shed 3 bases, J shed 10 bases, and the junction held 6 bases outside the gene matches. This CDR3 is CSVETGFGEQFF. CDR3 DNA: TGCAGCGTTGAGACAGGGTTCGGGGAGCAGTTCTTC.

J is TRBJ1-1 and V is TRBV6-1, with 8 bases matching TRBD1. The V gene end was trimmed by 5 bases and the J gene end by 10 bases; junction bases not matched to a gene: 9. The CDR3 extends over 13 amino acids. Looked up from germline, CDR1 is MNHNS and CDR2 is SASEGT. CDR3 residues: CASSKMDRAGAFF. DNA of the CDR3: TGTGCCAGCAGTAAAATGGACAGGGCGGGAGCTTTCTTT.

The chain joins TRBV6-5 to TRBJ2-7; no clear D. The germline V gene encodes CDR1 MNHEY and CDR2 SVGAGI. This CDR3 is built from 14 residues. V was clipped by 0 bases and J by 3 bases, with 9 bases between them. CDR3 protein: CASSYSTTGYEQYF. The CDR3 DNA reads TGTGCCAGCAGTTACTCGACGACGGGCTACGAGCAGTACTTC.

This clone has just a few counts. This CDR3 is CAWTGQENTEAFF. In nucleotides, the CDR3 is TGTGCCTGGACCGGACAGGAGAACACTGAAGCTTTCTTT. The chain recombines TRBV30 with TRBJ1-1; 7 nucleotides match TRBD1. With 4 bases clipped from V and 1 base from J, the junction kept 3 bases outside the gene matches. CDR1 is GTSNPN, CDR2 SVGIG, per germline (reference sequence). The CDR3 is 13 amino acids.

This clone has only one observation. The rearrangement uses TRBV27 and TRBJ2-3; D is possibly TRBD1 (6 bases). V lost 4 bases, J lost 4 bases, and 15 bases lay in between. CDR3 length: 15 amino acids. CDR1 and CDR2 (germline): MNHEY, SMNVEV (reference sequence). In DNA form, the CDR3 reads TGTGCCAGCAGTTCGAGACAGGTTCGGCCAGATACGCAGTATTTT. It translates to CASSSRQVRPDTQYF.

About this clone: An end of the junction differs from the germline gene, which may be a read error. The CDR3 reads CASGFGGTEAFF. CDR3 nucleotide sequence: TGCGCCAGCGGCTTCGGGGGAACTGAAGCTTTCTTT. The V call is TRBV5-1, the J call TRBJ1-1; perhaps TRBD1 as D (5 bases). CDR3 size: 12 residues. Germline V gives CDR1 SGHRS, CDR2 YFSETQ.

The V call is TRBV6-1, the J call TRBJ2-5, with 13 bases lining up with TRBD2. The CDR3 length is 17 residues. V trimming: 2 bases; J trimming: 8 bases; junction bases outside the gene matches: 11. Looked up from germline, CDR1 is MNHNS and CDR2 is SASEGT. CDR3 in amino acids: CASSEPQTSGRSQTQYF. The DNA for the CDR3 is TGTGCCAGCAGTGAACCCCAGACTAGCGGGAGGTCCCAAACCCAGTACTTC.

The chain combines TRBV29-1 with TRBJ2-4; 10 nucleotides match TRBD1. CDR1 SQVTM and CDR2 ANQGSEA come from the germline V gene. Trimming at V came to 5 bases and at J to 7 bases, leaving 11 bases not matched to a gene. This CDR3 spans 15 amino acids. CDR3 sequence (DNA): TGCAGCGTTTCGCCCGGGACAGGGGATTCGAACATTCAGTACTTC. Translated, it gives CSVSPGTGDSNIQYF.

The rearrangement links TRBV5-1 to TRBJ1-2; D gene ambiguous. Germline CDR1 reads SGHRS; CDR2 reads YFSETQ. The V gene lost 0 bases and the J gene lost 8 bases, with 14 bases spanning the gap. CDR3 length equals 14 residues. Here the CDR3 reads CASSLVEAAGGYTF. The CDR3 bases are TGCGCCAGCAGCTTGGTCGAAGCAGCGGGAGGCTACACCTTC.

The CDR3 coding sequence is TGTGCCAGCAGTCCGCCGGGAGGGGAGGGAAAACTGTTTTTT. Its protein product is CASSPPGGEGKLFF. The rearrangement joins TRBV28 to TRBJ1-4; the D gene is possibly TRBD1 (5 bases). V was clipped by 5 bases and J by 10 bases, with 17 bases between them. CDR3 length: 14 residues. Germline CDR1 and CDR2: MDHEN and SYDVKM.

The CDR3 DNA follows: TGTGCCAGCAGTGCCATTAGCAAACCCCTTAGCTCCTACGAGCAGTACTTC. Amino acids: CASSAISKPLSSYEQYF. The chain carries TRBV25-1 and TRBJ2-7; D unresolved. This CDR3 spans 17 amino acids. The germline gives CDR1 MGHDK, CDR2 SYGVNS. The V end lost 4 bases, the J end lost 0 bases, and 19 bases lay between the germline ends.

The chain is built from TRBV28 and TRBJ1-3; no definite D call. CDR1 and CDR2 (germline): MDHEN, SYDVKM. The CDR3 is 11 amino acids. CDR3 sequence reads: CGHGTGNTIYF. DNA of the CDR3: TGTGGGCACGGGACTGGAAACACCATATATTTT.

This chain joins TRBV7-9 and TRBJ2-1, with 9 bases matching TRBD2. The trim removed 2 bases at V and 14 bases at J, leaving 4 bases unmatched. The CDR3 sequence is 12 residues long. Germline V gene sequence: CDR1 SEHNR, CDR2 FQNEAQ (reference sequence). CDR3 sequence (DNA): TGTGCCAGCAGCTTAAAGCGGGGGGACGAGTTCTTC. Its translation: CASSLKRGDEFF.

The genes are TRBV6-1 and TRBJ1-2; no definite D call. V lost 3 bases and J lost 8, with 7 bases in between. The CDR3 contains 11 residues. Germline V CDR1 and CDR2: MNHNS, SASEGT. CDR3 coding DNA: TGTGCCAGCAGTGATACGGGGGGCTACACCTTC. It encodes CASSDTGGYTF.